This section outlines one T cell receptor beta chain sequence together with its context. This clone may be a read error of a much larger clone one base away. These data originate in a study of T cell repertoires in cytomegalovirus infection. The V gene lost 8 bases and the J gene lost 12 bases, with 23 bases spanning the gap. This CDR3 has 13 residues. TCRdb redid the calling of the reads with MiXCR, one entry per CDR3 protein. The sample consists of hundreds of thousands of distinct CDR3 sequences, approximately 9.5% of them appearing once. Input material: PBMCs. The clonotype originates from a human donor in good health (CMV status not recorded). Some clones in this sample may be carry-over from other donors' samples. The chain joins TRBV12-3 or TRBV12-4 to TRBJ2-7, with a tentative D call TRBD2 (5 bases). The CDR3 bases are TGTGCCAGCTCCCAATACCCTAACCGGGGTGCGTACTTC. Translating gives CASSQYPNRGAYF.